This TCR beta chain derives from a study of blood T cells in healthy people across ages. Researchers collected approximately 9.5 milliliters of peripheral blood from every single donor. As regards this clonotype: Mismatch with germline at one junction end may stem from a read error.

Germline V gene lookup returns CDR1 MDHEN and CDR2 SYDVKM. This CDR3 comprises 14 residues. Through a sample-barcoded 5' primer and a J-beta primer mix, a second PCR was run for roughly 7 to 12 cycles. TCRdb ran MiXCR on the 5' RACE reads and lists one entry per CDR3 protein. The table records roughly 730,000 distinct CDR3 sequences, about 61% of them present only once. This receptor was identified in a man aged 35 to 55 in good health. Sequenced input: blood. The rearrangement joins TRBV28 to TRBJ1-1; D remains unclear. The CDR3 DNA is TGTGCCAGCACCATATTTGGAGGGAACGCTGAAGCTTTCTTT. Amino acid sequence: CASTIFGGNAEAFF.